The TCR beta chain under discussion was sequenced for a study of vaccination and CD4 T cells after COVID-19. At the level of the study: Overlapping peptides of the spike proteins of SARS-CoV-2, HCoV-NL63, HCoV-OC43 and HCoV-229E were used for cell stimulation.

Notes on the study in general: Convalescent patient numbers were relatively low, with no early post-infection timepoints.

Stated treatment: approximately 9-day PBMC culture with coronavirus spike peptide pools or control peptides (ViraFEST assay). During the years 2011-2018, before the COVID-19 pandemic, the unexposed donor's CD4+ T cells were collected. Contingent on cell availability, unexposed-donor CD4+ T cells were interrogated with SARS-CoV-2 S/N and four cold-coronavirus spikes. With the Oncomine TCR Beta short-read assay, DNA from cultured CD4+ T cells was sequenced. Genomic DNA extraction was carried out from cultured CD4+ T cells. Each CDR3 protein gets one entry after TCRdb re-called the PCR reads with MiXCR. The repertoire holds over 9,500 distinct CDR3 sequences, with 30% to 45% as singletons. On this clonotype itself: Its antigen remains unknown.

This clonotype originated in a human donor in good health. Source material: CD4+ T cells from blood, cultured in vitro.

The CDR3 sequence is CASSFEQNTEAFF. The CDR3 nucleotides read TGTGCCAGCAGCTTTGAACAGAACACTGAAGCTTTCTTT. This chain uses TRBV11-3 with TRBJ1-1; D not certain. Trimming cost V 3 bases and J 1 base, with 6 bases left between them. Germline V gene sequence: CDR1 SGHNT, CDR2 YENEEA. This CDR3 is 13 amino acids long.